This passage covers 22 T cell receptor beta chains from one sample sequenced in a study of T cell responses to AZD1222 COVID-19 vaccine. Produced via immunoSEQ multiplex PCR; TCRdb's table is partial and in-frame only. The table includes about 120,000 clones, 70% to 90% detected once. The specimen was peripheral blood, collected on day 0 of AZD1222 vaccination. The receptors shown here come from an adult in good health.

The V call is TRBV9, the J call TRBJ2-1, with 8 bases fitting TRBD2. The V gene's germline CDR1 is SGDLS and CDR2 YYNGEE. V shed 0 bases and J 1 base; nucleotides not matched to a gene: 6. The CDR3 has 17 amino acids. Here the CDR3 reads CASSVVAGGRSYNEQFF. The CDR3 DNA is TGTGCCAGCAGCGTAGTTGCGGGGGGAAGGTCCTACAATGAGCAGTTCTTC.

The chain joins TRBV3-1 (or the pseudogene TRBV3-2) to TRBJ1-5; D perhaps matches TRBD1 (5 bases). Germline V gene lookup returns CDR1 LGHDT and CDR2 YNNKEL (reference sequence). The CDR3 loop spans 16 amino acids. V lost 4 bases to trimming and J lost 7 bases, with 20 bases between them. The CDR3 sequence: CASSPRISAGDQPQHF. The CDR3 bases are TGTGCCAGCAGCCCCCGCATATCGGCGGGGGACCAGCCCCAGCATTTT.

This clone is a singleton in its sample. V gene TRBV5-1 combines with J gene TRBJ2-1; 11 bases fit TRBD2. Looked up from germline, CDR1 is SGHRS and CDR2 is YFSETQ. With V trimmed by 0 bases and J by 7 bases, 6 bases remained unmatched. This CDR3 is built from 16 residues. CDR3 amino acids: CASSLVVLAGVNEQFF. DNA of the CDR3: TGCGCCAGCAGCTTGGTGGTACTAGCGGGAGTAAATGAGCAGTTCTTC. The full variable domain, completed using reference TRBV5-1 and TRBJ2-1, is KAGVTQTPRYLIKTRGQQVTLSCSPISGHRSVSWYQQTPGQGLQFLFEYFSETQRNKGNFPGRFSGRQFSNSRSEMNVSTLELGDSALYLCASSLVVLAGVNEQFFGPGTRLTVL.

The gene calls are TRBV7-3 and TRBJ2-1; 11 nucleotides agree with TRBD2. Germline lookup yields CDR1 SGHTA and CDR2 FQGTGA. The CDR3 runs to 16 residues. Losses at the gene ends were 2 bases for V and 3 bases for J; bases not matched to a gene: 3. This CDR3 reads CASSLLAGGLYNEQFF. The CDR3 DNA reads as TGTGCCAGCAGCTTACTAGCGGGGGGCCTCTACAATGAGCAGTTCTTC. Variable domain in full (rest from reference TRBV7-3 and TRBJ2-1): GAGVSQTPSNKVTEKGKYVELRCDPISGHTALYWYRQSLGQGPEFLIYFQGTGAADDSGLPNDRFFAVRPEGSVSTLKIQRTERGDSAVYLCASSLLAGGLYNEQFFGPGTRLTVL.

This rearrangement joins TRBV30 to TRBJ1-4; D not resolved. The CDR3 length is 13 residues. Germline CDR1 GTSNPN, CDR2 SVGIG (reference sequence). Trimming stripped 2 bases from V and 7 bases from J, with 11 bases between. CDR3 in DNA: TGTGCCTGGAGTATGTTGCCAGGTGAAAAACTGTTTTTT. It codes for CAWSMLPGEKLFF.

The chain couples TRBV6-5 to TRBJ2-3; 9 bases match TRBD2. The trim removed 4 bases at V and 2 bases at J, leaving 7 bases unmatched. CDR3 length: 16 amino acids. CDR1 and CDR2 from the germline V gene are MNHEY and SVGAGI. The CDR3 region has the DNA TGTGCCAGCAGTTCCCCGGGACTAGCTTCCACAGATACGCAGTATTTT. It yields the protein CASSSPGLASTDTQYF.

The V gene is TRBV11-2, the J gene TRBJ2-3; TRBD1 is a possible D gene (6 bases). The CDR3 contains 14 residues. Germline V CDR1 and CDR2: SGHAT, FQNNGV. Trimming removed 5 bases from V and 4 bases from J, with 13 bases in between. The CDR3: CASSTTSGADTQYF. CDR3 in DNA: TGTGCCAGCAGCACGACTTCAGGGGCAGATACGCAGTATTTT.

V gene TRBV6-5 combines with J gene TRBJ2-7, with D perhaps assigned TRBD1 or TRBD2 (5 bases each). The CDR3 is made up of 14 amino acids. From germline, CDR1 is MNHEY and CDR2 SVGAGI. Between the trimmed V and J ends, which lost 6 bases and 5 bases, there was a span of 17 bases. For the CDR3, the DNA is TGTGCCAGCAGCTCCGGGGCCGGTTGGGACGAGCAGTACTTC. This codes for CASSSGAGWDEQYF.

The rearrangement links TRBV11-3 to TRBJ2-2; D ambiguous. This CDR3 contains 13 residues. Germline V gene sequence: CDR1 SGHNT, CDR2 YENEEA. Trimming removed 5 bases from V and 5 bases from J, with 9 bases in between. The CDR3 is CASSRLNTGELFF. The CDR3 bases are TGTGCCAGCAGCCGACTGAATACCGGGGAGCTGTTTTTT.

This chain's CDR3 is CSVGGGSSSYEQYF. The CDR3 DNA reads as TGCAGCGTTGGGGGTGGGTCAAGCTCCTACGAGCAGTACTTC. V gene TRBV29-1 combines with J gene TRBJ2-7, with no clear D. V was cut by 4 bases and J by 0 bases, with 13 bases left in between. CDR3 length: 14 amino acids. CDR1 is SQVTM, CDR2 ANQGSEA, per germline.

The V gene is TRBV29-1, the J gene TRBJ2-3; 10 nucleotides match TRBD2. This CDR3 comprises 16 residues. Germline values: CDR1 SQVTM, CDR2 ANQGSEA. V shed 6 bases, J shed 2 bases, and the junction held 11 bases outside the gene matches. The CDR3 DNA is TGCAGCGTGTCAGGGCTACTAGCGGGAACCACAGATACGCAGTATTTT. Its translation: CSVSGLLAGTTDTQYF.

V and J are TRBV11-2 and TRBJ2-7; a weak D match, TRBD1 (7 bases). CDR3 length: 13 residues. CDR1 is SGHAT and CDR2 is FQNNGV in the germline V gene. Trimming took 7 bases from V and 7 from J, leaving 17 bases between them. CDR3 residues: CASTPGGLGEQYF. The CDR3 DNA is TGTGCCAGCACCCCAGGGGGGTTGGGGGAGCAGTACTTC. Complete variable domain (other parts from reference TRBV11-2 and TRBJ2-7): EAGVAQSPRYKIIEKRQSVAFWCNPISGHATLYWYQQILGQGPKLLIQFQNNGVVDDSQLPKDRFSAERLKGVDSTLKIQPAKLEDSAVYLCASTPGGLGEQYFGPGTRLTVT.

The chain joins TRBV3-1 (or the pseudogene TRBV3-2) to TRBJ2-6; D may be TRBD1 (5 bases). The germline CDR1 and CDR2 sequences are LGHDT and YNNKEL (reference sequence). V lost 3 bases and J 2 bases, leaving 14 bases between the germline ends. The CDR3 length is 17 residues. The CDR3 reads CASSHLRPGPGANVLTF. The DNA for the CDR3 is TGTGCCAGCAGCCACCTAAGACCAGGGCCTGGGGCCAACGTCCTGACTTTC.

The chain has TRBV7-3 and TRBJ1-1, with D perhaps matching TRBD1 (6 bases). Trimming removed 3 bases at V and 4 bases at J, with 12 bases between. In germline, CDR1 is SGHTA, CDR2 FQGTGA. This CDR3 has 14 amino acids. The CDR3 nucleotides read TGTGCCAGCAGCTTCAACAGGGCATCCACTGAAGCTTTCTTT. Encoded protein: CASSFNRASTEAFF.

The sample holds one count of this clone. V gene TRBV9 combines with J gene TRBJ1-2; TRBD1 agrees at 12 bases. The germline CDR1 and CDR2 sequences are SGDLS and YYNGEE. The CDR3 has 16 residues. J was trimmed by 4 bases and V by 2 bases; bases with no gene match: 6. As DNA, the CDR3 is TGTGCCAGCAGCGTGGGGGACAGGGGGCGGGTCTATGGCTACACCTTC. This sequence encodes CASSVGDRGRVYGYTF.

The chain carries TRBV5-1 and TRBJ1-6, with 8 bases matching TRBD1. This CDR3 spans 17 amino acids. The germline CDR1 and CDR2 sequences are SGHRS and YFSETQ. The V and J ends lost 0 bases and 9 bases, in that order; junction bases with no gene match: 11. The CDR3 bases are TGCGCCAGCAGCTTGGGGGCAGGGGGCGTTTTGGTTTCACCCCTCCACTTT. Amino acid sequence: CASSLGAGGVLVSPLHF.

The genes are TRBV25-1 and TRBJ1-2; weak D call: TRBD1 (5 bases). This CDR3 is built from 13 residues. Germline V gives CDR1 MGHDK, CDR2 SYGVNS. V gave up 3 bases and J gave up 7 bases, with 12 bases separating them. Written as DNA, the CDR3 is TGTGCCAGCAGTGAGCTCCGGGGCCGTGGCTACACCTTC. Protein: CASSELRGRGYTF.

The chain is built from TRBV18 and TRBJ2-1; D is possibly TRBD1 or TRBD2 (6 bases each). V was clipped by 2 bases and J by 2 bases, with 13 bases between them. Per germline, CDR1 KGHSH and CDR2 LQKENI. The CDR3 consists of 16 residues. The CDR3 DNA reads as TGTGCCAGCTCACCAGGGAGAGGGGGGACCTACAATGAGCAGTTCTTC. It codes for CASSPGRGGTYNEQFF.

The chain uses TRBV5-6 and TRBJ1-5; TRBD1 matches at 9 bases. Germline V gene data show CDR1 as SGHDT and CDR2 as YYEEEE. The CDR3 totals 16 residues. Trimming took 3 bases from V and 3 from J; bases not matched to a gene: 7. The CDR3 DNA follows: TGTGCCAGCAGCTCGGATGGACAGGGGTTCAATCAGCCCCAGCATTTT. Its translation: CASSSDGQGFNQPQHF.

The rearrangement uses TRBV11-3 and TRBJ1-5; 10 nucleotides agree with TRBD1. The CDR3 has 18 amino acids. Per the germline V gene, CDR1 is SGHNT and CDR2 is YENEEA. Losses at the gene ends were 8 bases for V and 11 bases for J; bases not matched to a gene: 24. CDR3 amino acids: CASPGSRDRGPLESAQHF. The CDR3 nucleotides are TGTGCCAGCCCCGGGAGCCGAGACAGGGGGCCCCTTGAATCGGCCCAGCATTTT.

The V and J genes are TRBV19 and TRBJ1-1; 9 bases are a match to TRBD1. Trimming at V came to 6 bases and at J to 6 bases, leaving 8 bases not matched to a gene. This CDR3 is built from 14 residues. In germline, CDR1 is LNHDA, CDR2 SQIVND (reference sequence). CDR3 protein: CASRWDRVGSEAFF. CDR3 DNA: TGTGCCAGTAGATGGGACAGGGTGGGCTCTGAAGCTTTCTTT.

V is TRBV6-6 and J is TRBJ2-1, with 10 bases that match TRBD2. V trimming: 7 bases; J trimming: 10 bases; junction bases outside the gene matches: 13. Germline V CDR1 and CDR2: MNHNY, SVGAGI (reference sequence). This CDR3 comprises 15 residues. CDR3 coding DNA: TGTGCCAGCATCCCACCTAGCGGGAGCGCCACGGAGCAGTTCTTC. Protein product: CASIPPSGSATEQFF.